This T cell receptor beta chain appears in the sequencing data of a study of blood T cells in healthy people across ages. Primers used in a second PCR of roughly 6 to 12 cycles were a sample-barcoded 5' primer and a J-beta primer mix. TCRdb re-called the 5' RACE reads with MiXCR, one entry per CDR3 protein. The sample includes 1.4 million or so distinct CDR3 sequences, approximately 39% of them seen just once. In this sample, this clonotype turned up a few times. This CDR3 contains 15 residues. Germline V CDR1 and CDR2: MDHEN, SYDVKM. V lost 5 bases, J lost 7 bases, and 8 bases stayed unmatched. Peripheral blood from each donor was collected in a volume of about 9.9 milliliters.

Sequenced input: blood. V gene TRBV28 combines with J gene TRBJ2-1; 10 nucleotides align to TRBD1. The clonotype comes from a woman younger than 30 in good health. CDR3 DNA sequence: TGTGCCAGCAGTCTGCGACAGGGGGCGATGAATGAGCAGTTCTTC. Translation gives CASSLRQGAMNEQFF.